Listed here is a single T cell receptor (beta chain). Its antigen is not identified. The investigators reverse transcribed all of the isolated RNA, so they sequenced expressed TCRB transcripts. Sequencing used immunoSEQ multiplex PCR; TCRdb keeps in-frame clones, though not all of them. The data show around 56,000 clones, roughly 50% seen once. The germline gives CDR1 SGHTA, CDR2 FQGNSA. The CDR3 contains 16 residues. The source of the sample is a study of beta chain features in type 1 diabetes. Notes on the study in general: Moderately but significantly shorter TCRB CDR3s were found in Type 1 diabetes patients in all four CD4+ subsets.

The sample taken for sequencing was Tregs from blood. The chain combines TRBV7-2 with TRBJ2-5; 7 nucleotides agree with TRBD2. The DNA matches TRBJ2-7 better at its end, which makes the J call doubtful. The sequence was obtained from a woman in her thirties or forties with type 1 diabetes. The CDR3 nucleotides read TGTGCCAGCAGCTTCTTATCAGCGGGACCAGCCTACGAGCAGTACTTC. Its protein product is CASSFLSAGPAYEQYF.